This T cell receptor (beta chain) came from a study of molecular identifiers for immune sequencing clone quantification. CD8+CD4-CCR7+CD45RA+ cells were sorted as naive CD8 T cells. Remarks on this clonotype: What it recognizes is unknown.

General study results and limits: Jurkat TCR RNA spiked in from one cell (amid approximately 1 million naive cells) was reportedly detectable. Highly expanded clone sizes could end up underestimated if a barcode were shared by identical TCR molecules.

This CDR3 is built from 13 residues. Germline loops: CDR1 GTSNPN, CDR2 SVGIG (reference sequence). V was pared by 3 bases and J by 5 bases, with 5 bases of the junction left unmatched. Previously described methods and listed TCR primers were employed for the bulk TCR libraries. A single record per CDR3 protein comes from TCRdb applying MiXCR to the PCR reads. The table has approximately 500,000 distinct CDR3 sequences, approximately 25% seen once. The TCR originated in a human donor in good health. Some libraries in this study had Jurkat cell RNA spiked in. The sequenced sample consisted of naive CD8+ T cells from blood, with Jurkat cell RNA spiked in. Subset: FACS-sorted CD8+CD4-CCR7+CD45RA+ naive T cells. The V and J genes are TRBV30 and TRBJ1-1; 8 nucleotides align to TRBD1. This CDR3 is CAWSYRGGTEAFF. Here the CDR3 DNA reads TGTGCCTGGAGCTACAGGGGGGGGACTGAAGCTTTCTTT.